One and the same sample provided the 19 T cell receptor beta chains below, sequenced in a study of control samples from healthy donors and cancer patients. Produced via immunoSEQ multiplex PCR; TCRdb's table is partial and in-frame only. The sample yields 150,000 to 200,000 clones, about 90% seen once. What was sequenced was blood. These receptors all stem from a young man in good health.

V usage is TRBV19 and J usage is TRBJ1-1; D is possibly TRBD1 (6 bases). The CDR3 extends over 13 amino acids. Per the germline V gene, CDR1 is LNHDA and CDR2 is SQIVND (reference sequence). V was clipped by 4 bases and J by 10 bases, with 16 bases between them. CDR3 sequence (DNA): TGTGCCAGTAGTAACCGGGACAAAATGACAGCTTTCTTT. Its protein is CASSNRDKMTAFF.

This chain links TRBV5-1 with TRBJ2-1; D ambiguous. The CDR3 contains 15 residues. Germline V gene data show CDR1 as SGHRS and CDR2 as YFSETQ. V was shortened by 1 base and J by 0 bases, with 8 bases between the two germline ends. DNA for the CDR3: TGCGCCAGCAGCTTGAGCTCTAGCTCCTACAATGAGCAGTTCTTC. Translation: CASSLSSSSYNEQFF.

This chain links TRBV5-8 with TRBJ2-2; D call uncertain. CDR3 length: 16 residues. Trimming shortened V by 6 bases and J by 2 bases, and 17 bases separated the two germline ends. Per germline, CDR1 SGHTS and CDR2 YDEGEE. The CDR3 sequence is CASTTGVRFNTGELFF. In DNA, the CDR3 is TGTGCCAGCACCACTGGGGTCAGATTCAACACCGGGGAGCTGTTTTTT.

This clone is a singleton in its sample. V is TRBV7-2 and J is TRBJ2-2; D is possibly TRBD2 (5 bases). CDR3 length: 13 residues. V lost 0 bases and J lost 13, with 12 bases in between. Looked up from germline, CDR1 is SGHTA and CDR2 is FQGNSA. The CDR3 region is CASSLATRERLFF. CDR3 DNA: TGTGCCAGCAGCTTAGCGACGAGGGAACGGCTGTTTTTT.

The chain carries TRBV30 and TRBJ1-2; tentative D call: TRBD1 (5 bases). The V end was cut by 6 bases, the J end by 8 bases, with 19 bases between. The CDR3 totals 13 residues. Germline lookup yields CDR1 GTSNPN and CDR2 SVGIG (reference sequence). Written as DNA, the CDR3 is TGTGCCTGCAGGGCTGGCCCTGCGTCGGGCTACACCTTC. Protein sequence: CACRAGPASGYTF.

The chain has TRBV9 and TRBJ2-2; tentative D call: TRBD2 (6 bases). Germline V gene data show CDR1 as SGDLS and CDR2 as YYNGEE. CDR3 length equals 16 residues. V gave up 4 bases and J gave up 2 bases, with 15 bases separating them. CDR3: CASSLRAGLNTGELFF. The CDR3 DNA reads TGTGCCAGCAGCCTCAGAGCGGGCCTAAACACCGGGGAGCTGTTTTTT.

The chain combines TRBV12-3 or TRBV12-4 with TRBJ1-1; no definite D call. There are 12 residues in the CDR3. Trimming removed 3 bases at V and 5 bases at J, with 7 bases between. The CDR3 region is CASSFSHTEAFF. As DNA, the CDR3 is TGTGCCAGCAGTTTTTCGCATACTGAAGCTTTCTTT.

Regarding this clone: The junction does not match germline at one end; this may be a read error. The rearrangement uses TRBV6-6 and TRBJ1-4, with D hard to call. This CDR3 contains 15 residues. The germline V gene has CDR1 MNHNY and CDR2 SVGAGI (reference sequence). CDR3 amino acids: CASTYTGSTNEKLFF. CDR3 bases: TGTGCCAGCACTTACACGGGGTCAACTAATGAAAAACTGTTTTTT.

The CDR3 loop reads CTKDREGNGYTF. The CDR3 DNA reads as TGTACAAAGGACCGGGAAGGGAATGGCTACACCTTC. The chain carries TRBV30 and TRBJ1-2; D is ambiguous. Looked up from germline, CDR1 is GTSNPN and CDR2 is SVGIG (reference sequence). This CDR3 has 12 amino acids.

The rearrangement joins TRBV5-1 to TRBJ2-3; 8 bases map to TRBD1. V was clipped by 4 bases and J by 4 bases; unmatched bases: 14. Germline V CDR1 and CDR2: SGHRS, YFSETQ. This CDR3 is 17 amino acids long. CDR3 amino acids: CASSLGRDRRGADTQYF. As DNA, the CDR3 is TGCGCCAGCAGCCTTGGACGGGACAGGAGAGGGGCAGATACGCAGTATTTT.

CDR3 amino acids: CASSRRVDSYEQYF. The CDR3 bases are TGTGCCAGTAGTCGCAGGGTTGACTCCTACGAGCAGTACTTC. The gene calls are TRBV19 and TRBJ2-7; D possibly corresponds to TRBD1 (5 bases). V was shortened by 5 bases and J by 0 bases, with 11 bases between the two germline ends. The CDR3 runs 14 residues. In germline, CDR1 is LNHDA, CDR2 SQIVND (reference sequence). The full variable domain, rest sourced from reference TRBV19 and TRBJ2-7, is DGGITQSPKYLFRKEGQNVTLSCEQNLNHDAMYWYRQDPGQGLRLIYYSQIVNDFQKGDIAEGYSVSREKKESFPLTVTSAQKNPTAFYLCASSRRVDSYEQYFGPGTRLTVT.

This clone has just one count. The chain carries TRBV24-1 and TRBJ2-1; TRBD1 is a possible D gene (5 bases). From germline, CDR1 is KGHDR and CDR2 SFDVKD. V lost 4 bases to trimming and J lost 7 bases, with 22 bases between them. The CDR3 is 17 amino acids. This chain's CDR3 is CATSDSNPRQRPNEQFF. CDR3 DNA sequence: TGTGCCACCAGTGACTCAAACCCCCGACAGAGACCGAATGAGCAGTTCTTC.

The gene calls are TRBV7-3 and TRBJ2-1; no clear D gene. The CDR3 loop spans 15 amino acids. The V and J ends lost 5 bases and 8 bases respectively, with 19 bases between them. The V gene's germline CDR1 is SGHTA and CDR2 FQGTGA. CDR3 residues: CASSARTGEVYEQFF. As DNA, the CDR3 is TGTGCCAGCAGCGCCAGGACGGGCGAAGTCTATGAGCAGTTCTTC.

The rearrangement uses TRBV2 and TRBJ2-3; tentatively, D is TRBD2 (5 bases). CDR1 and CDR2 from the germline V gene are SNHLY and FYNNEI. The CDR3 has 13 amino acids. V lost 6 bases and J lost 6, with 13 bases in between. CDR3 protein: CASRKEDWDTQYF. CDR3 DNA: TGTGCCAGCAGGAAGGAGGATTGGGATACGCAGTATTTT. Drawing the rest from reference TRBV2 and TRBJ2-3, the complete variable domain is EPEVTQTPSHQVTQMGQEVILRCVPISNHLYFYWYRQILGQKVEFLVSFYNNEISEKSEIFDDQFSVERPDGSNFTLKIRSTKLEDSAMYFCASRKEDWDTQYFGPGTRLTVL.

V gene TRBV5-4 combines with J gene TRBJ2-5, with 8 bases matching TRBD2. J lost 5 bases, V lost 0 bases, and 9 bases had no gene match. Germline CDR1 is SGHNT and CDR2 is YYREEE (reference sequence). This CDR3 has 16 residues. The CDR3 DNA is TGTGCCAGCAGCTTGGCCGTCCGGGGGGGCCCGGAGACCCAGTACTTC. Its translation is CASSLAVRGGPETQYF.

This chain connects TRBV29-1 to TRBJ2-1; no firm D call. V was clipped by 1 base and J by 7 bases, with 2 bases between them. Germline V lookup: CDR1 SQVTM, CDR2 ANQGSEA. CDR3 length equals 10 residues. CDR3 sequence: CSVEVNEQFF. CDR3 DNA sequence: TGCAGCGTTGAAGTTAATGAGCAGTTCTTC.

The chain employs TRBV5-5 and TRBJ1-5; TRBD1 might be the D (5 bases). The CDR3 sequence is 13 residues long. Germline V gene lookup returns CDR1 SGHKS and CDR2 YYEKEE (reference sequence). Trimming cost V 0 bases and J 6 bases, with 7 bases left between them. The CDR3, as DNA: TGTGCCAGCAGCTTGGAAGGGGTTCAGCCCCAGCATTTT. Translating it yields CASSLEGVQPQHF.

The genes are TRBV30 and TRBJ2-1; TRBD1 might be the D (6 bases). V lost 3 bases, J lost 2 bases, and 29 bases lay in between. The CDR3 runs to 20 residues. CDR1 and CDR2 from the germline V gene are GTSNPN and SVGIG (reference sequence). CDR3 in amino acids: CAWRSENRVPSQSPYNEQFF. The CDR3 DNA reads TGTGCCTGGAGGTCAGAAAACAGGGTCCCCTCTCAGTCCCCCTACAATGAGCAGTTCTTC.

The chain is built from TRBV2 and TRBJ2-7; possible D gene TRBD2, 6 bases. CDR3 length equals 13 residues. The V and J ends lost 6 bases and 3 bases respectively, with 12 bases between them. CDR1 SNHLY and CDR2 FYNNEI come from the germline V gene. The CDR3 DNA sequence: TGTGCCAGCAGGAGCAATAGCGGCTACGAGCAGTACTTC. This encodes CASRSNSGYEQYF.